This TCR beta chain appears in the sequencing data of a study of CD8 T cells in Susac syndrome. Random hexamers were used to reverse transcribe the RNA input (about 0.5 to 1 ug). The TCR beta CDR3 was amplified by immunoSEQ multiplex PCR across 54 Vbeta, 13 Jbeta. TCRdb reprocessed the immunoSEQ multiplex PCR reads via MiXCR and lists one record per CDR3 protein. The repertoire holds roughly 180,000 distinct CDR3 sequences, with about 95% as singletons. V lost 4 bases and J lost 4; bases outside the gene matches: 8. Germline assignment: CDR1 MNHEY and CDR2 SMNVEV (reference sequence). The CDR3 runs 15 residues.

This TCR was sampled from a human donor in good health. V usage is TRBV27 and J usage is TRBJ2-7, with 9 nucleotides matching TRBD2. The sample taken for sequencing was CD4+ T cells from PBMCs. DNA of the CDR3: TGTGCCAGCAGTTGGGGGACTAGCAGAGAATACGAGCAGTACTTC. Translation: CASSWGTSREYEQYF.